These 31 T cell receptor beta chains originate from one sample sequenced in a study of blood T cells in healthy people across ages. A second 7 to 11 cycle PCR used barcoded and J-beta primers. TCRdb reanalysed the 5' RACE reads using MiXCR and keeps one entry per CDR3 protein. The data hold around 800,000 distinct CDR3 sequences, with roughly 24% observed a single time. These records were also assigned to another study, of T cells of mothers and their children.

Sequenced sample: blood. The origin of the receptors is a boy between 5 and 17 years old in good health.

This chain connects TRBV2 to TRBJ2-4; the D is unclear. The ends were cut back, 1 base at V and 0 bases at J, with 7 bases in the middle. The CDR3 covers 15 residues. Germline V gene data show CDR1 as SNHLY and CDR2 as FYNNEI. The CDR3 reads CASSEEGGAKNIQYF. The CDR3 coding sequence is TGTGCCAGCAGTGAAGAGGGTGGAGCCAAAAACATTCAGTACTTC.

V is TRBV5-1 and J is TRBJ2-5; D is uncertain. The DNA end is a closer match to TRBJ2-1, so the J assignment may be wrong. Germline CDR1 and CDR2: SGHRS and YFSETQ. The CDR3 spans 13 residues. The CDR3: CASSFPTSGEQFF. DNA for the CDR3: TGCGCCAGCAGCTTCCCTACATCGGGTGAGCAGTTCTTC.

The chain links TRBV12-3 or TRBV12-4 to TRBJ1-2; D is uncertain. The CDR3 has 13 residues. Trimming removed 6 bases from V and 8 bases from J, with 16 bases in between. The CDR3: CASSPTTSWGYTF. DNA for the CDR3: TGTGCCAGCAGCCCCACTACCTCCTGGGGCTACACCTTC.

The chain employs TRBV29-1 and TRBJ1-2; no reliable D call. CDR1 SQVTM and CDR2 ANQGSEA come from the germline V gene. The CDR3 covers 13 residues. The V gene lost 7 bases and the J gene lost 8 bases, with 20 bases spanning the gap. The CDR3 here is CSALTVAGGGYTF. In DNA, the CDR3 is TGCAGCGCCCTAACGGTGGCCGGAGGGGGCTACACCTTC.

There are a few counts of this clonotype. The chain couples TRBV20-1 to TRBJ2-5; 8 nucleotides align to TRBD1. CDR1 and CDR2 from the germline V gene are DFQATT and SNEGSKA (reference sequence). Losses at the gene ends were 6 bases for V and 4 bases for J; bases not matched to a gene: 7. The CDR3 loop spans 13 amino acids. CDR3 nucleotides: TGCAGTGCCGGCGGGACAGGACGAGAGACCCAGTACTTC. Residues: CSAGGTGRETQYF.

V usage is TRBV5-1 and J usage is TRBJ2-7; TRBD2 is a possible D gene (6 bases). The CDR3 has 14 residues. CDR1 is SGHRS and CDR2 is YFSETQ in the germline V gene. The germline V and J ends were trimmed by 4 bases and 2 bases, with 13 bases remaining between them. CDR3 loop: CASSTGLVTYEQYF. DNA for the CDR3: TGCGCCAGCAGCACGGGACTGGTCACCTACGAGCAGTACTTC.

In nucleotides, the CDR3 is TGCGCCAGCAGCCCGCTCCCCTCGGATACGCAGTATTTT. This translates into CASSPLPSDTQYF. The J gene is TRBJ2-3, the V gene TRBV4-1; no clear D gene. Germline values: CDR1 MGHRA, CDR2 YSYEKL. CDR3 length: 13 amino acids. V was trimmed by 4 bases and J by 6 bases, leaving 11 bases between them.

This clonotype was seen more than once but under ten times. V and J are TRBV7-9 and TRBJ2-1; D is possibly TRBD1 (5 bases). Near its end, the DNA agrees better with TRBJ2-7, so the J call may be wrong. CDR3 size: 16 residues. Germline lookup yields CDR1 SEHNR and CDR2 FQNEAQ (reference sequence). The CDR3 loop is CASSSVTAWGYYEQYF. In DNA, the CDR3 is TGTGCCAGCAGCTCCGTGACAGCCTGGGGCTACTACGAGCAGTACTTC.

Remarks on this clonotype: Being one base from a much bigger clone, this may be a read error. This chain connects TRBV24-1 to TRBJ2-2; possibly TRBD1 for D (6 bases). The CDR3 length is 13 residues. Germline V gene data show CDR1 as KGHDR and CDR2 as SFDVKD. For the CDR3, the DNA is TGTGCCACCAGTGCCGGGGACACCAGGGAGCTGTTTTTT. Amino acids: CATSAGDTRELFF.

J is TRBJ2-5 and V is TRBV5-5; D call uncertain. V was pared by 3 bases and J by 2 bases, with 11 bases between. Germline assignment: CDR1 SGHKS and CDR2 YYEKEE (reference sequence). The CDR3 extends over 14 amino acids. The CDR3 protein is CASSSLTVQETQYF. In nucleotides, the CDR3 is TGTGCCAGCAGCTCCCTAACAGTACAAGAGACCCAGTACTTC. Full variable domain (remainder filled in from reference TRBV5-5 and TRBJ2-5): DAGVTQSPTHLIKTRGQQVTLRCSPISGHKSVSWYQQVLGQGPQFIFQYYEKEERGRGNFPDRFSARQFPNYSSELNVNALLLGDSALYLCASSSLTVQETQYFGPGTRLLVL.

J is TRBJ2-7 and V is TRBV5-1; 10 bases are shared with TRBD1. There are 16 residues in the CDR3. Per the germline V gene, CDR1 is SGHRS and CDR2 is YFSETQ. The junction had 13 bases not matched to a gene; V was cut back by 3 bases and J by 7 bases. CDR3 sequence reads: CASSSPGTGAMGEQYF. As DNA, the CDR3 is TGCGCCAGCAGCTCGCCCGGGACAGGGGCGATGGGGGAGCAGTACTTC.

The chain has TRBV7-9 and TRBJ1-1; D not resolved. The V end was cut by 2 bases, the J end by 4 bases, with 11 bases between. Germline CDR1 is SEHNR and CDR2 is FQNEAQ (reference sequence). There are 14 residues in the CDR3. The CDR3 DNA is TGTGCCAGCAGCTTACTGCCGGGTGCCACTGAAGCTTTCTTT. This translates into CASSLLPGATEAFF.

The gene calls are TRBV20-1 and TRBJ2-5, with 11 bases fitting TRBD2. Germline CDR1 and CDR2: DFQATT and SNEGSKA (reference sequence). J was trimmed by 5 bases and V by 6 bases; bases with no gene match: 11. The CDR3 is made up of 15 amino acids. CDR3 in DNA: TGCAGTGCCATTCTAGCGGGGGGCCGGGCGGAGACCCAGTACTTC. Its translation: CSAILAGGRAETQYF.

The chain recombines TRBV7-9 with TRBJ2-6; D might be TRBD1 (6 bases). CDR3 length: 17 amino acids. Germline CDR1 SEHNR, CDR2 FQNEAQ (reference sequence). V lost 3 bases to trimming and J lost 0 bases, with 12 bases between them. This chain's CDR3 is CASSFPGQSSGANVLTF. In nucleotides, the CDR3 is TGTGCCAGCAGCTTTCCCGGACAGTCCTCTGGGGCCAACGTCCTGACTTTC.

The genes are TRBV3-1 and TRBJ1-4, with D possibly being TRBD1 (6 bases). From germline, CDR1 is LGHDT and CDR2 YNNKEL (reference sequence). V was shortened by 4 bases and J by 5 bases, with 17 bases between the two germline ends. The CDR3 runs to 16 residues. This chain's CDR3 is CASSPPSAGENEKLFF. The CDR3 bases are TGTGCCAGCAGCCCCCCCAGCGCAGGGGAAAATGAAAAACTGTTTTTT.

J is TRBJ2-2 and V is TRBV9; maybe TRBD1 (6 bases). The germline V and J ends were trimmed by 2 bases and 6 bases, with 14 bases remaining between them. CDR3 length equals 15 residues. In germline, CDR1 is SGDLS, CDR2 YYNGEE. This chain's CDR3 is CASSVRGVGAGELFF. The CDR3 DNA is TGTGCCAGCAGCGTCAGGGGTGTCGGTGCCGGGGAGCTGTTTTTT.

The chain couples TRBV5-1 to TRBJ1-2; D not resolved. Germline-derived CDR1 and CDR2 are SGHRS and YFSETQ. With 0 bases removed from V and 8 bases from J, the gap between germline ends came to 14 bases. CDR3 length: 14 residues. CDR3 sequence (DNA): TGCGCCAGCAGCTTGGGGCTTAGGGCTGAGGGCTACACCTTC. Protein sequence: CASSLGLRAEGYTF.

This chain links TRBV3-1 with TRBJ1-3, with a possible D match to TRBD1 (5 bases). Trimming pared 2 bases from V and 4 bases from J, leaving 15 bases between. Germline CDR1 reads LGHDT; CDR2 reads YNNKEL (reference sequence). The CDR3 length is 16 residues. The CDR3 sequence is CASSQIGGSGGNTIYF. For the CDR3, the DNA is TGTGCCAGCAGCCAAATCGGGGGTTCGGGAGGAAACACCATATATTTT.

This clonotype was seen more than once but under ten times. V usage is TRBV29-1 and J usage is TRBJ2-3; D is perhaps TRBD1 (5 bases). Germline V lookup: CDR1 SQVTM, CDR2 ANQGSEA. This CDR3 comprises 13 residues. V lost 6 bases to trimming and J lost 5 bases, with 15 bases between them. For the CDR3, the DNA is TGCAGCGTCCGACAGCGAGCAGGAGATACGCAGTATTTT. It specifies CSVRQRAGDTQYF.

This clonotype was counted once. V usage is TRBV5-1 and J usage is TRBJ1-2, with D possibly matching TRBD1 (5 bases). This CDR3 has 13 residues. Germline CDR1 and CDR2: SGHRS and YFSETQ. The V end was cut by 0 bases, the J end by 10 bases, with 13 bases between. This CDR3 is CASSLDGARDYTF. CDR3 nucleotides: TGCGCCAGCAGCTTGGATGGGGCGCGTGACTACACCTTC. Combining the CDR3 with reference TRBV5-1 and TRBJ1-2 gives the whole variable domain KAGVTQTPRYLIKTRGQQVTLSCSPISGHRSVSWYQQTPGQGLQFLFEYFSETQRNKGNFPGRFSGRQFSNSRSEMNVSTLELGDSALYLCASSLDGARDYTFGSGTRLTVV.

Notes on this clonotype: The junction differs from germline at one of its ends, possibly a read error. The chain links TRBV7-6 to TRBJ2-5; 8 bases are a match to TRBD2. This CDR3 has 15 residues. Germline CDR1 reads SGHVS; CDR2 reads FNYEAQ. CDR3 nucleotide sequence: TGTGACAGCAGCTCTGCGGGGGGCCCCTCGGAGACCCAGTACTTC. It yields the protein CDSSSAGGPSETQYF.

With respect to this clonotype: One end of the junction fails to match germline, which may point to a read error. The DNA of the CDR3 is TGCACCAGCAGCTTGGGGGACAGTGATACGCAGTATTTT. It yields the protein CTSSLGDSDTQYF. This chain uses TRBV5-1 with TRBJ2-3; 7 positions match TRBD1. CDR1 SGHRS and CDR2 YFSETQ come from the germline V gene. CDR3 length equals 13 residues.

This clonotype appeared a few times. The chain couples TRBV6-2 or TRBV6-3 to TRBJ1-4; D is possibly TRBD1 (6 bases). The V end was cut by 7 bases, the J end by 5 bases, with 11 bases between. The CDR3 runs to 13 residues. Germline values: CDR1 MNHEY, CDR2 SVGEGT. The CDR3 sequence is CASTLQGNEKLFF. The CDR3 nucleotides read TGTGCCAGCACCTTGCAGGGGAATGAAAAACTGTTTTTT.

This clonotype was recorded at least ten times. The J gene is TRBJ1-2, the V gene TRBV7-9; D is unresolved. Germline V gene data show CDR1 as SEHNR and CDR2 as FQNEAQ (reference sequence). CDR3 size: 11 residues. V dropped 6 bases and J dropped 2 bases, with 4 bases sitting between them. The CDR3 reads CASRRNYGYTF. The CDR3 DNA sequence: TGTGCCAGCAGACGGAACTATGGCTACACCTTC.

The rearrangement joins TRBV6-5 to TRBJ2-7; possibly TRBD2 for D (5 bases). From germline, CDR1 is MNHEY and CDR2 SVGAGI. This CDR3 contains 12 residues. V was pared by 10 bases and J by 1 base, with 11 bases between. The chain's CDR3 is CATESGSYEQYF. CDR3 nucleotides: TGTGCCACCGAAAGCGGTTCCTACGAGCAGTACTTC.

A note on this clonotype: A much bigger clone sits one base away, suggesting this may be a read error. The CDR3 DNA reads TGTGCCAGCAGCCTAAACCCCCCCGGGACTGTAAAAAGGAGCTCCTACAATGAGCAGCTCTTC. This gives the protein CASSLNPPGTVKRSSYNEQLF. This sequence joins TRBV7-3 and TRBJ2-1; the D gene is possibly TRBD2 (6 bases). This CDR3 contains 21 residues. CDR1 is SGHTA and CDR2 is FQGTGA in the germline V gene.

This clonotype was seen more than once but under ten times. In DNA, the CDR3 is TGTGCCAGCAGCTTACCGGGACAGATGAACACTGAAGCTTTCTTT. Its translation: CASSLPGQMNTEAFF. The V call is TRBV28, the J call TRBJ1-1; 7 bases map to TRBD1. Germline CDR1 is MDHEN and CDR2 is SYDVKM. The V and J ends lost 6 bases and 0 bases, in that order; junction bases with no gene match: 7. The CDR3 spans 15 residues.

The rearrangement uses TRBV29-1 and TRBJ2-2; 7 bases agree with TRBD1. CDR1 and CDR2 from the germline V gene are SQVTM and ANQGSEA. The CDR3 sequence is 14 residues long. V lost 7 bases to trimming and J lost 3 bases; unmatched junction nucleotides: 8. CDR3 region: CSARDRGHTGELFF. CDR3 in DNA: TGCAGCGCCAGGGACAGAGGACACACCGGGGAGCTGTTTTTT.

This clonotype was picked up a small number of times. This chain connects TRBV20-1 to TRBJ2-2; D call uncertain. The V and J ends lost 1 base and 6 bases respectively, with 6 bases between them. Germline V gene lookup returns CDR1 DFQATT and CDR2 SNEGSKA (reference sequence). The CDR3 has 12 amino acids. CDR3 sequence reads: CSARVPAGELFF. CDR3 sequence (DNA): TGCAGTGCTAGAGTGCCAGCCGGGGAGCTGTTTTTT.

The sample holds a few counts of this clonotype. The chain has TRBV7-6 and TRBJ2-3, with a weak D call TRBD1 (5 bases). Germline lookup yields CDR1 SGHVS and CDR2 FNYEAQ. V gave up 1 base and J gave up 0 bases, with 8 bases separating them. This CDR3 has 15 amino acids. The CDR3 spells CASSLGTPSTDTQYF. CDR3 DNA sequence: TGTGCCAGCAGCTTAGGGACACCTAGCACAGATACGCAGTATTTT.

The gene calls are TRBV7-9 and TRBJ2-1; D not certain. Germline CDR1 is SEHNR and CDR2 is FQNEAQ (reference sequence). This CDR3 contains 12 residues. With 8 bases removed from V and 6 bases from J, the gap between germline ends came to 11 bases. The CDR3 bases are TGTGCCAGCGGAAAATCGGGCAATGAGCAGTTCTTC. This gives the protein CASGKSGNEQFF.